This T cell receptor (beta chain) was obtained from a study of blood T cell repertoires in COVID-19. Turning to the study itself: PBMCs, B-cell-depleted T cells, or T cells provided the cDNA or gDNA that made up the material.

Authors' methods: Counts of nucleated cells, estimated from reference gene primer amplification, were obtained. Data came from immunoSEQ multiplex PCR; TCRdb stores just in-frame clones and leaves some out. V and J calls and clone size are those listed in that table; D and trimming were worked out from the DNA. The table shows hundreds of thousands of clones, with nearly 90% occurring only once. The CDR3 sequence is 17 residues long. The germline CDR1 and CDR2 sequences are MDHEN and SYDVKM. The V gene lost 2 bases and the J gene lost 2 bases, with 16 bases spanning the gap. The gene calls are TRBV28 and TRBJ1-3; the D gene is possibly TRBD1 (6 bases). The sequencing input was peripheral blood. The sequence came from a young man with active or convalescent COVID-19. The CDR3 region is CASSLPTGLGAGNTIYF. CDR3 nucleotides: TGTGCCAGCAGTTTACCGACAGGACTGGGGGCTGGAAACACCATATATTTT.